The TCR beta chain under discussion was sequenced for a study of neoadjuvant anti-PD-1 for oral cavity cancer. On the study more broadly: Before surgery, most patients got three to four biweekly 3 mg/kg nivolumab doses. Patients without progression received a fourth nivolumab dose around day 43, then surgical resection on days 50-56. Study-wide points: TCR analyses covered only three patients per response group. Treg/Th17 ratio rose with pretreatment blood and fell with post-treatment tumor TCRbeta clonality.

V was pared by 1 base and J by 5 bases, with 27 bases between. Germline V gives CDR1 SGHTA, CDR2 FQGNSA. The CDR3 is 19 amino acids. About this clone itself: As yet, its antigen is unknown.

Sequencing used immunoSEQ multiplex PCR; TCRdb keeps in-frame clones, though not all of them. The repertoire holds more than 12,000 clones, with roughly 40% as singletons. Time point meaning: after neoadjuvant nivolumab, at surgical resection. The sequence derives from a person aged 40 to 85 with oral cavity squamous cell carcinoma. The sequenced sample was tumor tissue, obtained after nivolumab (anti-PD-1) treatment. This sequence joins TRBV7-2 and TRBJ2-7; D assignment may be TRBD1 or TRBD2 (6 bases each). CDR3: CASSLVGRFRGGRTDEQYF. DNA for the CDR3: TGTGCCAGCAGCTTAGTTGGCAGGTTCAGGGGAGGTCGTACCGACGAGCAGTACTTC.